The 21 T cell receptor beta chains given below trace back to one sample, sequenced in a study of monozygotic twins with cystic fibrosis. The assay was immunoSEQ multiplex PCR, and TCRdb's table has in-frame clones only and misses some. The repertoire includes around 33,000 clones, 84% of them detected once, and approximately 1.8% sits in the top ten. Sequencing was carried out using blood. These receptors were taken from a girl aged 2 to 9 with cystic fibrosis.

Only one count was recorded for this clone. The chain employs TRBV30 and TRBJ1-1, with TRBD1 matching 8 bases. The CDR3 consists of 12 residues. V lost 5 bases to trimming and J lost 6 bases; unmatched junction nucleotides: 5. Germline CDR1 GTSNPN, CDR2 SVGIG (reference sequence). The CDR3 DNA is TGTGCCTGGGACAGGGGTGGGGCTGAAGCTTTCTTT. As protein: CAWDRGGAEAFF.

V is TRBV29-1 and J is TRBJ2-3; TRBD2 aligns across 7 bases. Trimming cost V 3 bases and J 0 bases; bases outside gene matches: 9. This CDR3 contains 16 residues. Germline V gives CDR1 SQVTM, CDR2 ANQGSEA. The CDR3 DNA is TGCAGCGTTGACGGCCCGTTGCGGGGGAGCACAGATACGCAGTATTTT. Translation: CSVDGPLRGSTDTQYF.

The chain employs TRBV30 and TRBJ2-7; 11 positions agree with TRBD1. V trimming: 5 bases; J trimming: 5 bases; junction bases outside the gene matches: 2. Germline V gene lookup returns CDR1 GTSNPN and CDR2 SVGIG (reference sequence). This CDR3 has 12 amino acids. CDR3 in amino acids: CAWGQGANEQYF. DNA of the CDR3: TGTGCCTGGGGACAGGGGGCCAACGAGCAGTACTTC.

V is TRBV7-8 and J is TRBJ2-1; TRBD1 matches 8 bases. CDR1 and CDR2 (germline): SGHVS, FQNEAQ. Losses at the gene ends were 5 bases for V and 3 bases for J; bases not matched to a gene: 9. The CDR3 runs 16 residues. The CDR3 nucleotides read TGTGCCAGCAGCACCAGGCCCGGGACAGGCTACAATGAGCAGTTCTTC. Its translation: CASSTRPGTGYNEQFF.

The chain employs TRBV29-1 and TRBJ2-2; D not certain. The CDR3 has 11 amino acids. Trimming removed 1 base at V and 8 bases at J, with 5 bases between. CDR1 SQVTM and CDR2 ANQGSEA come from the germline V gene. This chain's CDR3 is CSVEGNGELFF. CDR3 coding DNA: TGCAGCGTTGAAGGGAATGGGGAGCTGTTTTTT.

The chain has TRBV5-1 and TRBJ2-2; D might be TRBD2 (6 bases). CDR1 SGHRS and CDR2 YFSETQ come from the germline V gene. Deletions cut 7 bases from V and 2 bases from J, with 9 bases between. This CDR3 contains 13 residues. Here the CDR3 reads CASEGLNTGELFF. The DNA of the CDR3 is TGCGCCAGCGAAGGACTAAACACCGGGGAGCTGTTTTTT.

The chain has TRBV5-1 and TRBJ1-6; D gene unclear. The V gene's germline CDR1 is SGHRS and CDR2 YFSETQ. The CDR3 covers 16 residues. Trimming removed 3 bases at V and 7 bases at J, with 17 bases between. The CDR3 coding sequence is TGCGCCAGCAGCTATGCCGAACGGGGTCCGAATTCACCCCTCCACTTT. Protein: CASSYAERGPNSPLHF. The full variable domain, rest sourced from reference TRBV5-1 and TRBJ1-6, is KAGVTQTPRYLIKTRGQQVTLSCSPISGHRSVSWYQQTPGQGLQFLFEYFSETQRNKGNFPGRFSGRQFSNSRSEMNVSTLELGDSALYLCASSYAERGPNSPLHFGNGTRLTVT.

The chain uses TRBV6-1 and TRBJ1-5, with D uncertain. Germline CDR1 MNHNS, CDR2 SASEGT. This CDR3 is 10 amino acids long. V lost 7 bases and J lost 3, with 1 base in between. CDR3 loop: CASNNQPQHF. For the CDR3, the DNA is TGTGCCAGCAACAATCAGCCCCAGCATTTT.

This rearrangement joins TRBV6-5 to TRBJ1-1; 12 positions agree with TRBD1. CDR1 is MNHEY, CDR2 SVGAGI, per germline. The J segment lost 2 bases and the V segment lost 7 bases, leaving 5 bases of the junction unmatched. The length of the CDR3 is 15 residues. CDR3 amino acids: CASNPGTGGNTEAFF. The CDR3 region has the DNA TGTGCCAGCAACCCCGGGACAGGGGGCAACACTGAAGCTTTCTTT.

The chain couples TRBV5-6 to TRBJ2-1, with D unresolved. The V end was cut by 0 bases, the J end by 6 bases, with 4 bases between. The CDR3 runs to 12 residues. Germline V gene sequence: CDR1 SGHDT, CDR2 YYEEEE. As DNA, the CDR3 is TGTGCCAGCAGCTTGGCGGGCAATGAGCAGTTCTTC. As protein: CASSLAGNEQFF.

The V call is TRBV10-3, the J call TRBJ2-1, with 9 positions matching TRBD2. Germline assignment: CDR1 ENHRY and CDR2 SYGVKD. The J segment lost 3 bases and the V segment lost 4 bases, leaving 4 bases of the junction unmatched. This CDR3 region has 15 residues. CDR3 sequence reads: CAISGSGGHYNEQFF. The CDR3 DNA is TGTGCCATCAGTGGGAGCGGGGGGCACTACAATGAGCAGTTCTTC.

V gene TRBV9 combines with J gene TRBJ1-6; no firm D call. CDR1 and CDR2 from the germline V gene are SGDLS and YYNGEE. CDR3 size: 18 residues. V was trimmed by 0 bases and J by 9 bases, leaving 22 bases between them. The CDR3: CASSVDPRTALRGSPLHF. The CDR3 DNA reads as TGTGCCAGCAGCGTAGACCCCCGGACGGCGCTACGAGGTTCACCCCTCCACTTT.

The genes are TRBV30 and TRBJ1-3; D ambiguous. The CDR3 is made up of 12 amino acids. V was shortened by 3 bases and J by 7 bases, with 10 bases between the two germline ends. Germline V CDR1 and CDR2: GTSNPN, SVGIG (reference sequence). As DNA, the CDR3 is TGTGCCTGGAGCGCATCCTTTAACACCATATATTTT. This encodes CAWSASFNTIYF.

The chain joins TRBV20-1 to TRBJ1-2; TRBD1 is a possible D gene (6 bases). Germline CDR1 DFQATT, CDR2 SNEGSKA (reference sequence). The CDR3 is 11 amino acids. Trimming removed 5 bases from V and 8 bases from J, with 12 bases in between. CDR3 sequence (DNA): TGCAGTGCTCCACAGGGCGGGGGCTACACCTTC. Amino acid sequence: CSAPQGGGYTF.

The chain is built from TRBV27 and TRBJ2-3; D not resolved. V was clipped by 2 bases and J by 2 bases, with 5 bases between them. Per the germline V gene, CDR1 is MNHEY and CDR2 is SMNVEV (reference sequence). This CDR3 is 13 amino acids long. DNA of the CDR3: TGTGCCAGCAGTTTACTCAACACAGATACGCAGTATTTT. Its protein product is CASSLLNTDTQYF.

This chain's CDR3 is CASRDPGSADTQYF. The CDR3 coding sequence is TGCGCCAGCAGGGATCCAGGGAGCGCAGATACGCAGTATTTT. The chain is built from TRBV5-1 and TRBJ2-3; D is tentatively TRBD1 or TRBD2 (5 bases each). The germline CDR1 and CDR2 sequences are SGHRS and YFSETQ. Trimming cost V 5 bases and J 4 bases, with 14 bases left between them. This CDR3 contains 14 residues. Variable domain in full (rest from reference TRBV5-1 and TRBJ2-3): KAGVTQTPRYLIKTRGQQVTLSCSPISGHRSVSWYQQTPGQGLQFLFEYFSETQRNKGNFPGRFSGRQFSNSRSEMNVSTLELGDSALYLCASRDPGSADTQYFGPGTRLTVL.

V is TRBV5-5 and J is TRBJ1-1; D may be TRBD1 (5 bases). V was shortened by 3 bases and J by 0 bases, with 12 bases between the two germline ends. From germline, CDR1 is SGHKS and CDR2 YYEKEE (reference sequence). This CDR3 has 15 residues. CDR3 loop: CASSSGTAMNTEAFF. The CDR3 region has the DNA TGTGCCAGCAGCTCCGGGACGGCTATGAACACTGAAGCTTTCTTT.

The J gene is TRBJ2-5, the V gene TRBV5-1; 7 nucleotides agree with TRBD2. V shed 10 bases and J 1 base; nucleotides not matched to a gene: 10. Looked up from germline, CDR1 is SGHRS and CDR2 is YFSETQ. The CDR3 runs to 14 residues. CDR3 in amino acids: CASEGGGGQETQYF. CDR3 nucleotides: TGCGCCTCAGAGGGCGGGGGAGGCCAAGAGACCCAGTACTTC.

This clone was detected a few times. The chain recombines TRBV6-5 with TRBJ1-6; D gene ambiguous. The CDR3 is made up of 12 amino acids. V shed 6 bases and J shed 8 bases, with 8 bases lying between them. The germline gives CDR1 MNHEY, CDR2 SVGAGI. The CDR3 protein is CASRRIDSPLHF. As DNA, the CDR3 is TGTGCCAGCAGGCGGATCGATTCACCCCTCCACTTT.

J is TRBJ1-6 and V is TRBV9; no firm D call. This CDR3 spans 16 amino acids. Trimming cost V 2 bases and J 0 bases, with 9 bases left between them. Germline V gene lookup returns CDR1 SGDLS and CDR2 YYNGEE. The DNA of the CDR3 is TGTGCCAGCAGCGTTGAACCGAGCTCCTATAATTCACCCCTCCACTTT. It specifies CASSVEPSSYNSPLHF.

The DNA of the CDR3 is TGTGCCAGCAGTTCCAGGGTGACCGGGGAGCTGTTTTTT. Protein product: CASSSRVTGELFF. This chain uses TRBV7-9 with TRBJ2-2; a weak D match, TRBD1 (5 bases). The ends were cut back, 6 bases at V and 5 bases at J, with 10 bases in the middle. This CDR3 has 13 residues. Germline CDR1 SEHNR, CDR2 FQNEAQ (reference sequence).